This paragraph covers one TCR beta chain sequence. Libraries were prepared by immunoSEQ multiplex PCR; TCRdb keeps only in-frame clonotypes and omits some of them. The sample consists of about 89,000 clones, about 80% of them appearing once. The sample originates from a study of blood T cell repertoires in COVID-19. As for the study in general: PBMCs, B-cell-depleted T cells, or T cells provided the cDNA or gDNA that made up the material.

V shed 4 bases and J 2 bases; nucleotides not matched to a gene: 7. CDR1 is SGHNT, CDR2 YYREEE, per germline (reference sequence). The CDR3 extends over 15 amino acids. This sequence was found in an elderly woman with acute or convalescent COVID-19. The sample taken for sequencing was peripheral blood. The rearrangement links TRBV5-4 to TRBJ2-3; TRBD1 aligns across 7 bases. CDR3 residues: CASSPRQGFTDTQYF. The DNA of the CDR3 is TGTGCCAGCAGCCCCCGACAGGGATTCACAGATACGCAGTATTTT. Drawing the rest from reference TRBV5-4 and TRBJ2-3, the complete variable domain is ETGVTQSPTHLIKTRGQQVTLRCSSQSGHNTVSWYQQALGQGPQFIFQYYREEENGRGNFPPRFSGLQFPNYSSELNVNALELDDSALYLCASSPRQGFTDTQYFGPGTRLTVL.